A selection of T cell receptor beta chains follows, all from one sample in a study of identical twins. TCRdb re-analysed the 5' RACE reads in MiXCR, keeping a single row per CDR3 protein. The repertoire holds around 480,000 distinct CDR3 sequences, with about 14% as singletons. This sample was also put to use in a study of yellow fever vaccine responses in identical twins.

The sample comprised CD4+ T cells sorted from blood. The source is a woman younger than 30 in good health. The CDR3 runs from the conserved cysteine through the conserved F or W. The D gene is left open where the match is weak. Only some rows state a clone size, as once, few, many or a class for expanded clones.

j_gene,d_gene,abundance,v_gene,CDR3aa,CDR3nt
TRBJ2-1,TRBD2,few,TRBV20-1,CSSRGLASTDEQFF,TGCAGTTCCAGAGGACTAGCCTCTACGGATGAGCAGTTCTTC
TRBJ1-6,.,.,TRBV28,CASSLPQGENSPLHF,TGTGCCAGCAGCTTACCGCAGGGTGAAAATTCACCCCTCCACTTT
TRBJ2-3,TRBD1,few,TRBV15,CATSGDRERTDTQYF,TGTGCCACCAGCGGAGACAGGGAGAGGACAGATACGCAGTATTTT
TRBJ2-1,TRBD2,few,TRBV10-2,CASAGLAGSYNEQFF,TGCGCCAGCGCGGGACTAGCGGGGAGCTACAATGAGCAGTTCTTC
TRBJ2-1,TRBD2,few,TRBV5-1,CASSFTGSGTSGYNEQFF,TGCGCCAGCAGCTTCACAGGTTCCGGGACTAGCGGCTACAATGAGCAGTTCTTC
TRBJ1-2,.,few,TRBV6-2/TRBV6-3,CASSYSGRVEYGYTF,TGTGCCAGCAGTTACTCGGGGAGAGTCGAGTATGGCTACACCTTC
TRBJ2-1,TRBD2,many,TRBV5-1,CASSLGLAGSGNEQFF,TGCGCCAGCAGCTTGGGGTTAGCGGGATCGGGCAATGAGCAGTTCTTC
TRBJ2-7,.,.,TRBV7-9,CASSLQTGGESYEQYF,TGTGCCAGCAGTCTTCAAACAGGGGGGGAGTCCTACGAGCAGTACTTC
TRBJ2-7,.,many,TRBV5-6,CASSLGWRDAEQYF,TGTGCCAGCAGCTTGGGATGGAGGGATGCCGAGCAGTACTTC
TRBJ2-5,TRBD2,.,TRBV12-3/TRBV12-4,CASSLSLAGGPGETQYF,TGTGCCAGCAGTTTATCTTTAGCGGGAGGGCCGGGTGAGACCCAGTACTTC
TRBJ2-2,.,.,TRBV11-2,CASSLVGVAGELFF,TGTGCCAGCAGCTTAGTCGGGGTAGCCGGGGAGCTGTTTTTT
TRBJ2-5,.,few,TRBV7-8,CASSLGGVSETQYF,TGTGCCAGCAGCTTAGGTGGAGTTTCGGAGACCCAGTACTTC
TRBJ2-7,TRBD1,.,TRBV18,CASSPDRGIGGSYEQYF,TGTGCCAGCTCACCCGACAGGGGGATCGGAGGGTCCTACGAGCAGTACTTC
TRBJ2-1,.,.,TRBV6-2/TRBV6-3,CASSYGGRDYNEQFF,TGTGCCAGCAGTTACGGAGGCAGGGACTACAATGAGCAGTTCTTC
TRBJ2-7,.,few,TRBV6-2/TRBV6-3,CASRNDYEQYF,TGTGCCAGCAGAAACGACTACGAGCAGTACTTC
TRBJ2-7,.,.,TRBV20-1,CSAREPTGSYEQYF,TGCAGTGCTAGAGAGCCGACAGGATCCTACGAGCAGTACTTC
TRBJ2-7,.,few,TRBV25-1,CASSGQVNEQYF,TGTGCCAGCAGTGGCCAGGTCAACGAGCAGTACTTC
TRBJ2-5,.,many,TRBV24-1,CATSRDGQETQYF,TGTGCCACCAGTCGGGACGGTCAAGAGACCCAGTACTTC
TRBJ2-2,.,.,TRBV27,CASSSKGTEELFF,TGTGCCAGCAGTTCTAAGGGCACCGAGGAGCTGTTTTTT
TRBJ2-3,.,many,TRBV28,CASRVSTDTQYF,TGTGCCAGCAGAGTAAGCACAGATACGCAGTATTTT
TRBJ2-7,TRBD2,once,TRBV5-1,CASSLSGLYSYEQYF,TGCGCCAGCAGCTTGTCGGGACTATATTCGTACGAGCAGTACTTC
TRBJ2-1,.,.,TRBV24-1,CATSLGERVQFF,TGTGCCACCTCGTTAGGAGAGCGCGTGCAGTTCTTC
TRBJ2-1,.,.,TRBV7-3,CASSLMGRAANDEQFF,TGTGCCAGCAGCTTAATGGGTCGGGCCGCCAACGATGAGCAGTTCTTC
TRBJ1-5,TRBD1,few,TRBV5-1,CASSLGTGGEYQPQHF,TGCGCCAGCAGTTTGGGGACAGGGGGCGAGTATCAGCCCCAGCATTTT
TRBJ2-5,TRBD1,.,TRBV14,CASSQVWDRGETQYF,TGTGCCAGCAGCCAAGTATGGGACAGGGGAGAGACCCAGTACTTC
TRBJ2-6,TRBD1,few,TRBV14,CASSHPRGQGGSGANVLTF,TGTGCCAGCAGCCACCCTAGAGGACAGGGAGGCTCTGGGGCCAACGTCCTGACTTTC
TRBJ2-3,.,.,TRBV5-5,CASSLVGGWPDTQYF,TGTGCCAGCAGCTTAGTGGGGGGTTGGCCAGATACGCAGTATTTT
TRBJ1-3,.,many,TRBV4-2,CASSLQPTSSGNTIYF,TGTGCCAGCAGCCTTCAGCCGACTTCGTCGGGAAACACCATATATTTT
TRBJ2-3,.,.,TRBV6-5,CASSYSRGNPDTQYF,TGTGCCAGCAGTTACTCTCGGGGGAACCCAGATACGCAGTATTTT
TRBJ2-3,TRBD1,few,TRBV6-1,CASSKAGTGGLNTQYF,TGTGCCAGCAGTAAAGCTGGGACAGGGGGTTTAAATACGCAGTATTTT
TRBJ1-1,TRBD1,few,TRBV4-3,CASSQEATGGYTEAFF,TGCGCCAGCAGCCAAGAAGCGACAGGGGGCTACACTGAAGCTTTCTTT
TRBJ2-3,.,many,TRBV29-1,CSAKTSTDTQYF,TGCAGCGCTAAGACTAGCACAGATACGCAGTATTTT
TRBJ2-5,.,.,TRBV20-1,CSARVPSSQETQYF,TGCAGTGCTAGAGTGCCTAGCAGCCAAGAGACCCAGTACTTC
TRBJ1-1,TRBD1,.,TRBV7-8,CASSKKPTGGQVDTEAFF,TGTGCCAGCAGCAAAAAACCAACCGGGGGACAGGTGGATACTGAAGCTTTCTTT
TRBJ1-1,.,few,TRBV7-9,CASSLSGGAWTEAFF,TGTGCCAGCAGCTTATCGGGGGGCGCATGGACTGAAGCTTTCTTT
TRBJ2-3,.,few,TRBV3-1,CASSRDDGGTDTQYF,TGTGCCAGCAGCCGTGATGACGGCGGCACAGATACGCAGTATTTT
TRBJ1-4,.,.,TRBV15,CATSRDYTGRTNEKLFF,TGTGCCACCAGCAGAGATTACACAGGGAGAACTAATGAAAAACTGTTTTTT
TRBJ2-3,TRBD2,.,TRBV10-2,CASTPQRGETDTQYF,TGCGCCAGCACCCCCCAGCGGGGGGAGACAGATACGCAGTATTTT
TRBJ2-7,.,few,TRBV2,CASNHGGSDEQYF,TGTGCCAGCAATCATGGGGGTTCGGACGAGCAGTACTTC
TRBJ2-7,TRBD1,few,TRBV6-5,CATGTGTYEQYF,TGTGCTACCGGGACAGGGACTTACGAGCAGTACTTC
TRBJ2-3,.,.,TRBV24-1,CATSDYQSDTQYF,TGTGCCACCAGTGACTATCAGTCGGATACGCAGTATTTT
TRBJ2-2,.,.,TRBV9,CASSVAETNTGELFF,TGTGCCAGCAGCGTAGCGGAAACGAACACCGGGGAGCTGTTTTTT
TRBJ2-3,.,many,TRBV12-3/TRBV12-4,CASSFYTDTQYF,TGTGCCAGCAGCTTTTACACAGATACGCAGTATTTT
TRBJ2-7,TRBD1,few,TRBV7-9,CASSHNPGQGSYEQYF,TGTGCCAGCAGTCATAACCCGGGACAGGGTTCCTACGAGCAGTACTTC
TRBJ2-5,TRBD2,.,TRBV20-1,CSAIRREGRETQYF,TGCAGTGCTATACGGCGGGAGGGCCGGGAGACCCAGTACTTC
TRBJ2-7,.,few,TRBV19,CASSITGSSYEQYF,TGTGCCAGTAGTATAACCGGGAGCTCCTACGAGCAGTACTTC
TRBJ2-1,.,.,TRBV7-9,CASSPLRGLKPHNEQFF,TGTGCCAGCAGCCCGCTCCGGGGACTCAAACCCCACAATGAGCAGTTCTTC
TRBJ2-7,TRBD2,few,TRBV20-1,CSARTASGASYEQYF,TGCAGTGCTAGAACCGCTAGCGGGGCCTCGTACGAGCAGTACTTC
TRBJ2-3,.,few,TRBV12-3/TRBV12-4,CASILGGGTDTQYF,TGTGCCAGCATCCTAGGGGGTGGCACAGATACGCAGTATTTT
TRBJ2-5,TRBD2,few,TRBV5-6,CASSLFGGGLEPPQETQYF,TGTGCCAGCAGCTTGTTTGGGGGGGGTCTCGAGCCCCCCCAAGAGACCCAGTACTTC
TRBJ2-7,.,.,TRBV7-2,CASSPNSGIYEQYF,TGTGCCAGCAGCCCTAATAGCGGAATCTACGAGCAGTACTTC
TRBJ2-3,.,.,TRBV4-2,CASSQVFRYDSTDTQYF,TGTGCCAGCAGCCAGGTGTTCAGGTACGATAGTACAGATACGCAGTATTTT
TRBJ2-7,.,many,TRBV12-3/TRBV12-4,CASSLGSPNEQYF,TGTGCCAGCAGTTTGGGCAGTCCAAACGAGCAGTACTTC